This T cell receptor (beta chain) was found in a study of blood T cell repertoires in COVID-19. As for the study in general: The United States, Italy and Spain provided the acute and convalescent COVID-19 samples. PBMCs, B-cell-depleted T cells, or T cells provided the cDNA or gDNA that made up the material.

The protocol was immunoSEQ multiplex PCR, while the TCRdb copy is restricted to in-frame clones and leaves out a portion. The sample comprises 150,000 to 200,000 clones, roughly four fifths of which are singletons, and 6% to 8% rests with the top ten. Patients in Seattle were enrolled during active infection, then followed longitudinally. CDR1 and CDR2 (germline): GTSNPN, SVGIG (reference sequence). With 3 bases clipped from V and 7 bases from J, the junction kept 7 bases outside the gene matches. CDR3 length: 15 residues. This TCR was recovered from a woman in her 70s with COVID-19, enrolled during active disease. The chain couples TRBV30 to TRBJ1-6; TRBD1 agrees at 9 bases. Sequences were obtained from peripheral blood. Written as DNA, the CDR3 is TGTGCCTGGAGCCTACCGGGACAGGGAAATTCACCCCTCCACTTT. Translating gives CAWSLPGQGNSPLHF.